The source of this T cell receptor (beta chain) is a study of CD8 T cells in ankylosing spondylitis. Study findings and constraints: In peripheral blood, disease-linked CD8+ clones occurred at relatively low frequencies.

TCRdb processed the 5' RACE reads anew with MiXCR; each CDR3 protein has one entry. The sample carries more than 150,000 distinct CDR3 sequences, about 18% recorded once. This clonotype was observed many times. Its cognate antigen is unknown. Trimming pared 5 bases from V and 7 bases from J, leaving 21 bases between. This CDR3 is built from 16 residues. CDR1 and CDR2 (germline): SGHAT, FQNNGV. This clonotype was sampled from a male donor aged 10 to 30 with ankylosing spondylitis or in good health (not recorded which). Sequenced material: blood, either unsorted or a sorted T cell fraction (not recorded which). The rearrangement links TRBV11-2 to TRBJ2-1; D is uncertain. CDR3 DNA sequence: TGTGCCAGCAGCCGATCGCCGAAGGACCAGATTAATGAGCAGTTCTTC. It codes for CASSRSPKDQINEQFF.